The source of this T cell receptor beta chain is a study of blood T cell repertoires in COVID-19. Overall study context: Samples came from the United States, Italy and Spain, spanning acute and convalescent COVID-19. T cells, B-cell-depleted T cells, or PBMCs supplied cDNA or gDNA.

Authors' data handling: Estimation of nucleated cell counts was performed using reference gene primer amplification. The table came from immunoSEQ multiplex PCR; TCRdb's copy has only in-frame clones and leaves some out. V, J and clone size were drawn from that table, and D and trimming were deduced from the DNA. Among more than 250,000 clones listed, around four fifths were seen once. The sequenced sample was peripheral blood. The clonotype was recovered from a woman between 45 and 65 years old with acute or convalescent COVID-19.

CDR3 DNA: TGCAGCGCCGGGGGGGGCCCGGGGGAGACCCAGTACTTC. This codes for CSAGGGPGETQYF. The chain links TRBV29-1 to TRBJ2-5; 8 nucleotides line up with TRBD2. The V and J ends lost 7 bases and 5 bases, in that order; junction bases with no gene match: 9. Germline CDR1 is SQVTM and CDR2 is ANQGSEA. The CDR3 runs to 13 residues. The full variable domain, with the rest looked up from reference TRBV29-1 and TRBJ2-5, is SAVISQKPSRDICQRGTSLTIQCQVDSQVTMMFWYRQQPGQSLTLIATANQGSEATYESGFVIDKFPISRPNLTFSTLTVSNMSPEDSSIYLCSAGGGPGETQYFGPGTRLLVL.